This entry concerns a single TCR beta chain. Its antigen is undetermined. V lost 7 bases and J lost 1, with 10 bases in between. CDR3 length equals 13 residues. Germline V gene lookup returns CDR1 MNHEY and CDR2 SVGAGI. This sample is drawn from a study of cytomegalovirus exposure and HLA in healthy donors. Study observations and caveats: Many donors shared some public TCRs, even though most TCR sequences were rare. Trimming of TCR beta V- and J-genes showed a link, identified in a later analysis, to a missense DCLRE1C variant.

This PCR relied on a set of 60 Vbeta primers and 13 Jbeta primers. Measured with immunoSEQ multiplex PCR; TCRdb has only the in-frame clones, and not every one. Of some 130,000 clones in the sample, around 80% were seen once. Sampled while nominally healthy, donors likely had unrecorded immune exposures. The chain carries TRBV6-5 and TRBJ1-1, with TRBD1 as a possible D gene (6 bases). This TCR came from a man younger than 40 in good health. Sequenced: PBMCs. CDR3 coding DNA: TGTGCCAGCAACCTAGGGGGGAACACTGAAGCTTTCTTT. Its translation: CASNLGGNTEAFF.